A single sample gave rise to the 21 T cell receptor beta chains below, sequenced in a study of blood T cell repertoires in COVID-19. Profiling relied on immunoSEQ multiplex PCR, and the TCRdb table lists in-frame clones only, not all of them. Found here are approximately 500,000 clones, roughly 87% of them singletons; the top ten hold 0.8% to 0.9%. The sample consisted of peripheral blood. These receptors all come from a man aged 18-30 years with COVID-19, enrolled during active disease.

J is TRBJ1-1 and V is TRBV20-1, with D unresolved. V dropped 5 bases and J dropped 13 bases, with 11 bases sitting between them. CDR1 and CDR2 (germline): DFQATT, SNEGSKA (reference sequence). CDR3 size: 9 residues. In DNA, the CDR3 is TGCAGTGCTGGGAGCCCAAATTTCTTT. Its translation is CSAGSPNFF.

The genes are TRBV5-1 and TRBJ2-5, with 14 bases matching TRBD2. Germline trimming cut 2 bases from V and 3 bases from J; bases unmatched to any gene: 3. The CDR3 sequence is 16 residues long. Germline V gene sequence: CDR1 SGHRS, CDR2 YFSETQ. CDR3 sequence (DNA): TGCGCCAGCAGCTTCGGGACTAGCGGGGGAAAAGAGACCCAGTACTTC. It specifies CASSFGTSGGKETQYF.

The V and J genes are TRBV2 and TRBJ2-2, with D maybe TRBD1 (6 bases). Germline V gene sequence: CDR1 SNHLY, CDR2 FYNNEI. This CDR3 comprises 19 residues. The V and J ends lost 4 bases and 5 bases respectively, with 26 bases between them. The CDR3 here is CASSGAPQVQGPLTGELFF. The CDR3 DNA reads TGTGCCAGCAGTGGAGCTCCCCAAGTGCAGGGGCCCTTGACCGGGGAGCTGTTTTTT.

The chain is built from TRBV19 and TRBJ2-1; D is possibly TRBD2 (6 bases). CDR1 is LNHDA and CDR2 is SQIVND in the germline V gene (reference sequence). CDR3 size: 14 residues. V lost 9 bases to trimming and J lost 4 bases, with 16 bases between them. The CDR3 nucleotides read TGTGCCAGCTGCCCGGGTAGCGGATACAATGAGCAGTTCTTC. This gives the protein CASCPGSGYNEQFF.

The rearrangement links TRBV7-8 to TRBJ2-1; no definite D call. V gave up 4 bases and J gave up 1 base, with 14 bases separating them. This CDR3 has 16 residues. The germline V gene has CDR1 SGHVS and CDR2 FQNEAQ. In DNA form, the CDR3 reads TGTGCCAGCAGCTCTTTAACAGATCCTTCCTACAATGAGCAGTTCTTC. Residues: CASSSLTDPSYNEQFF.

The genes are TRBV24-1 and TRBJ1-2, with 7 nucleotides matching TRBD1. V gave up 7 bases and J gave up 4 bases; unmatched junction bases: 11. The germline gives CDR1 KGHDR, CDR2 SFDVKD. This CDR3 has 15 amino acids. Written as DNA, the CDR3 is TGTGCCACCAGCTCAAACAGGGGTTTGAGCTATGGCTACACCTTC. It codes for CATSSNRGLSYGYTF.

V and J are TRBV3-1 (or the pseudogene TRBV3-2) and TRBJ1-3; no reliable D call. This CDR3 is 14 amino acids long. Germline CDR1 LGHDT, CDR2 YNNKEL (reference sequence). V lost 3 bases, J lost 4 bases, and 10 bases lay in between. The CDR3 protein is CASSQRGAGNTIYF. In DNA form, the CDR3 reads TGTGCCAGCAGCCAGCGGGGAGCCGGAAACACCATATATTTT.

The V and J genes are TRBV12-5 and TRBJ2-1; a weak D match, TRBD1 (6 bases). CDR1 is LGHNT, CDR2 FRNRAP, per germline. V dropped 6 bases and J dropped 2 bases, with 11 bases sitting between them. The CDR3 is 14 amino acids. The CDR3 nucleotides read TGTGCTAGTGGCCTTGGGGGCACCTACAATGAGCAGTTCTTC. This sequence encodes CASGLGGTYNEQFF.

This clone was counted a single time. This chain connects TRBV7-8 to TRBJ2-5, with 7 bases identical to TRBD1. V lost 1 base to trimming and J lost 1 base; unmatched junction nucleotides: 6. The CDR3 length is 16 residues. Per the germline V gene, CDR1 is SGHVS and CDR2 is FQNEAQ. This CDR3 is CASSLGTGLGQETQYF. The CDR3 region has the DNA TGTGCCAGCAGCTTAGGGACAGGATTAGGCCAAGAGACCCAGTACTTC.

The chain carries TRBV9 and TRBJ2-4; a weak D match, TRBD1 (5 bases). The V and J ends lost 0 bases and 4 bases respectively, with 8 bases between them. Germline V lookup: CDR1 SGDLS, CDR2 YYNGEE. This CDR3 has 14 amino acids. CDR3: CASSVDHRKNIQYF. In nucleotides, the CDR3 is TGTGCCAGCAGCGTAGACCACAGGAAAAACATTCAGTACTTC.

This chain joins TRBV15 and TRBJ2-3, with D possibly matching TRBD2 (6 bases). CDR3 length: 18 residues. V was shortened by 1 base and J by 3 bases, with 20 bases between the two germline ends. Germline loops: CDR1 LNHNV, CDR2 YYDKDF (reference sequence). In nucleotides, the CDR3 is TGTGCCACCAGCAGAGGACCGGCGGGATCGGGGCAAACAGATACGCAGTATTTT. Its protein is CATSRGPAGSGQTDTQYF.

The rearrangement uses TRBV12-3 or TRBV12-4 and TRBJ2-1; 9 bases are a match to TRBD2. With V trimmed by 5 bases and J by 8 bases, 4 bases remained unmatched. This CDR3 region has 13 residues. The CDR3 sequence is CASSASGKHEQFF. CDR3 bases: TGTGCCAGCAGTGCTAGCGGGAAACATGAGCAGTTCTTC.

The chain is built from TRBV5-8 and TRBJ2-2, with 14 bases lining up with TRBD2. The CDR3 consists of 19 residues. V lost 0 bases, J lost 4 bases, and 8 bases stayed unmatched. In germline, CDR1 is SGHTS, CDR2 YDEGEE. The CDR3 DNA follows: TGTGCCAGCAGCTTGGCTTCGCAGGGACTAGCGGGAGTCACCGGGGAGCTGTTTTTT. Translating gives CASSLASQGLAGVTGELFF.

The chain has TRBV2 and TRBJ2-2; 7 positions match TRBD1. The V gene's germline CDR1 is SNHLY and CDR2 FYNNEI. This CDR3 contains 13 residues. J lost 5 bases, V lost 7 bases, and 4 bases had no gene match. The CDR3 spells CASTHRGTGELFF. The CDR3 region has the DNA TGTGCCAGCACCCACAGGGGAACCGGGGAGCTGTTTTTT. Combining the CDR3 with reference TRBV2 and TRBJ2-2 gives the whole variable domain EPEVTQTPSHQVTQMGQEVILRCVPISNHLYFYWYRQILGQKVEFLVSFYNNEISEKSEIFDDQFSVERPDGSNFTLKIRSTKLEDSAMYFCASTHRGTGELFFGEGSRLTVL.

The chain joins TRBV23-1 to TRBJ1-6, with no clear D. TRBV23-1 is assigned to the ORF class and has an uncertain function. The V and J ends lost 4 bases and 9 bases respectively, with 10 bases between them. This CDR3 has 13 residues. The CDR3 spells CASSLIGVSPLHF. The CDR3 nucleotides read TGCGCCAGCAGTCTCATCGGGGTTTCACCCCTCCACTTT.

This chain uses TRBV20-1 with TRBJ2-7, with D tentatively TRBD2 (5 bases). The CDR3 is 11 amino acids. Germline V gene lookup returns CDR1 DFQATT and CDR2 SNEGSKA (reference sequence). V was clipped by 3 bases and J by 6 bases, with 9 bases between them. Here the CDR3 DNA reads TGCAGTGCTAGCCGGGAATCCGAGCAGTACTTC. Its translation is CSASRESEQYF.

The count of this clone is one. CDR3 loop: CASSPRLQSYNEQFF. Written as DNA, the CDR3 is TGCGCCAGCAGTCCCCGACTACAATCCTACAATGAGCAGTTCTTC. This chain uses TRBV5-1 with TRBJ2-1; a weak D match, TRBD2 (5 bases). The V end was cut by 5 bases, the J end by 1 base, with 13 bases between. The CDR3 runs to 15 residues. Per germline, CDR1 SGHRS and CDR2 YFSETQ. The full variable domain, in which reference TRBV5-1 and TRBJ2-1 provide the parts outside the CDR3, is KAGVTQTPRYLIKTRGQQVTLSCSPISGHRSVSWYQQTPGQGLQFLFEYFSETQRNKGNFPGRFSGRQFSNSRSEMNVSTLELGDSALYLCASSPRLQSYNEQFFGPGTRLTVL.

The chain has TRBV30 and TRBJ1-3, with D perhaps matching TRBD1 (5 bases). The CDR3 consists of 13 residues. V lost 8 bases and J lost 4, with 15 bases in between. In germline, CDR1 is GTSNPN, CDR2 SVGIG (reference sequence). CDR3 in DNA: TGTGCCGGGCAAGACAGCACCGGAAACACCATATATTTT. It encodes CAGQDSTGNTIYF.

The chain joins TRBV5-4 to TRBJ2-1; possibly TRBD1 for D (6 bases). The CDR3 contains 13 residues. Trimming removed 4 bases from V and 5 bases from J, with 10 bases in between. Germline CDR1 and CDR2: SGHNT and YYREEE (reference sequence). CDR3 protein: CASSGQGHNEQFF. DNA for the CDR3: TGTGCCAGCAGCGGGCAGGGGCACAATGAGCAGTTCTTC.

J is TRBJ1-5 and V is TRBV3-1 (or the pseudogene TRBV3-2), with unresolved D. V was trimmed by 4 bases and J by 5 bases, leaving 9 bases between them. The CDR3 covers 13 residues. Germline V gene lookup returns CDR1 LGHDT and CDR2 YNNKEL (reference sequence). This CDR3 reads CASSRGNHQPQHF. CDR3 bases: TGTGCCAGCAGCCGAGGCAATCATCAGCCCCAGCATTTT.

V gene TRBV11-2 combines with J gene TRBJ2-5, with D perhaps TRBD1 (6 bases). Per the germline V gene, CDR1 is SGHAT and CDR2 is FQNNGV. The CDR3 extends over 16 amino acids. The V end lost 3 bases, the J end lost 2 bases, and 16 bases lay between the germline ends. In DNA form, the CDR3 reads TGTGCCAGCAGCTTCAACAGGGTGGCCCTACAAGAGACCCAGTACTTC. The encoded protein is CASSFNRVALQETQYF.